Each of the 21 T cell receptor beta chains below was sequenced from the same sample in a study of esophageal squamous cell carcinoma tumors. Amplification combined a P20EA primer and a TCR alpha or TCR beta constant-region primer, then a nested second PCR used CA2 or CB2. TCR genes were amplified by unbiased adaptor ligation RT-PCR, with reverse transcription primed by a polyT18-containing BSL-18E primer. TCRdb processed the 5' RACE reads anew with MiXCR; each CDR3 protein has one entry. The sample has around 6,000 distinct CDR3 sequences; 22% are singletons. The sample consisted of tumor tissue. The receptors were gathered from a man aged 50 to 80 with esophageal squamous cell carcinoma.

This clonotype is medium-sized (0.01 to 0.1%). CDR3 residues: CARYKRESETQYF. CDR3 coding DNA: TGCGCCCGCTACAAGCGGGAGTCCGAGACCCAGTACTTC. The genes are TRBV4-1 and TRBJ2-5; 8 bases agree with TRBD2. The CDR3 runs 13 residues. With 11 bases clipped from V and 5 bases from J, the junction kept 10 bases outside the gene matches. The germline gives CDR1 MGHRA, CDR2 YSYEKL.

The chain recombines TRBV5-1 with TRBJ2-5; 10 bases line up with TRBD1. Germline CDR1 is SGHRS and CDR2 is YFSETQ. CDR3 length: 13 residues. J gave up 5 bases and V 4 bases, and 2 bases lay outside the gene matches. This CDR3 reads CASSQDRGETQYF. The CDR3 DNA sequence: TGCGCCAGCAGCCAGGACAGGGGGGAGACCCAGTACTTC.

The chain combines TRBV7-9 with TRBJ2-5; 9 nucleotides agree with TRBD1. This CDR3 comprises 16 residues. Germline lookup yields CDR1 SEHNR and CDR2 FQNEAQ (reference sequence). Trimming cost V 5 bases and J 0 bases; bases outside gene matches: 7. As DNA, the CDR3 is TGTGCCAGCAGCATACTGACAGGGGGGTACCAAGAGACCCAGTACTTC. Amino acids: CASSILTGGYQETQYF.

By sample share, this clonotype is medium-sized. V gene TRBV20-1 combines with J gene TRBJ2-5; 8 nucleotides align to TRBD2. The germline V gene encodes CDR1 DFQATT and CDR2 SNEGSKA (reference sequence). V was clipped by 6 bases and J by 5 bases; unmatched bases: 14. This CDR3 has 15 residues. The CDR3: CSARSPGTRGETQYF. In nucleotides, the CDR3 is TGCAGTGCCCGCTCCCCCGGGACTAGGGGGGAGACCCAGTACTTC.

The chain is built from TRBV7-9 and TRBJ2-7; perhaps TRBD1 as D (5 bases). Trimming shortened V by 4 bases and J by 2 bases, and 6 bases separated the two germline ends. Germline V gene sequence: CDR1 SEHNR, CDR2 FQNEAQ (reference sequence). This CDR3 comprises 12 residues. The CDR3 sequence: CASSSTAYEQYF. CDR3 DNA sequence: TGTGCCAGCAGCTCGACAGCCTACGAGCAGTACTTC.

The gene calls are TRBV2 and TRBJ2-1; TRBD2 is a possible D gene (6 bases). The CDR3 runs to 12 residues. Germline V lookup: CDR1 SNHLY, CDR2 FYNNEI. CDR3 DNA sequence: TGTGCGATGCCAGGGACTGAAAATGAGCAGTTCTTC. The encoded protein is CAMPGTENEQFF.

This clonotype qualifies as medium-sized. The V call is TRBV5-1, the J call TRBJ2-3; 9 bases line up with TRBD2. Germline loops: CDR1 SGHRS, CDR2 YFSETQ. The CDR3 is 16 residues long. V was pared by 3 bases and J by 3 bases, with 8 bases of the junction left unmatched. The CDR3 nucleotides are TGCGCCAGCAGCTACCGTAGAGCGGGAGGAACAGATACGCAGTATTTT. Translation: CASSYRRAGGTDTQYF.

Within the sample, this clonotype is medium-sized. J is TRBJ2-2 and V is TRBV6-5, with D possibly being TRBD2 (6 bases). V lost 5 bases, J lost 5 bases, and 12 bases lay in between. CDR3 length: 14 residues. Germline V lookup: CDR1 MNHEY, CDR2 SVGAGI. Here the CDR3 reads CASSQGGETGELFF. The CDR3 nucleotides read TGTGCCAGCAGTCAGGGCGGGGAGACCGGGGAGCTGTTTTTT.

The chain links TRBV28 to TRBJ1-2, with a tentative D call TRBD1 (6 bases). Trimming took 8 bases from V and 8 from J, leaving 18 bases between them. Germline V gives CDR1 MDHEN, CDR2 SYDVKM. This CDR3 is built from 13 residues. The CDR3 DNA is TGTGCCAGCCAGGGGTTCGGGAGTCGGGGCTACACCTTC. Translation gives CASQGFGSRGYTF.

The chain couples TRBV12-3 or TRBV12-4 to TRBJ2-3; D is undetermined. Trimming removed 10 bases at V and 6 bases at J, with 11 bases between. The CDR3 loop spans 11 amino acids. The CDR3 DNA is TGTGCCACCTTAGACTGGGATACGCAGTATTTT. This translates into CATLDWDTQYF.

V and J are TRBV3-1 and TRBJ1-2; D not resolved. Trimming removed 0 bases at V and 5 bases at J, with 7 bases between. The CDR3 has 13 amino acids. In germline, CDR1 is LGHDT, CDR2 YNNKEL (reference sequence). The CDR3 bases are TGTGCCAGCAGCCAAGATGGCCAGTATGGCTACACCTTC. It yields the protein CASSQDGQYGYTF.

This clonotype was detected a few times. This rearrangement joins TRBV4-1 to TRBJ2-5; tentatively, D is TRBD1 (6 bases). CDR3 length: 15 residues. Germline CDR1 MGHRA, CDR2 YSYEKL. Trimming removed 5 bases at V and 0 bases at J, with 13 bases between. The CDR3 DNA sequence: TGCGCCAGCAGCTCACTGAGGGGGTACCAAGAGACCCAGTACTTC. Translated: CASSSLRGYQETQYF.

The sample holds one count of this clonotype. A read error may be the cause here, since a much bigger clone is one base away. V gene TRBV3-1 combines with J gene TRBJ2-2; no clear D gene. The CDR3 spans 17 residues. V was shortened by 3 bases and J by 0 bases, with 14 bases between the two germline ends. CDR1 and CDR2 (germline): LGHDT, YNNKEL (reference sequence). CDR3 in amino acids: CASSQQRWPANTGELFF. The CDR3, as DNA: TGTGCCAGCAGCCAGCAGAGATGGCCAGCGAACACCGGGGAGCTGTTTTTT.

V and J are TRBV12-3 or TRBV12-4 and TRBJ2-3; 14 positions agree with TRBD2. Trimming removed 6 bases from V and 2 bases from J; junction bases left unmatched: 16. CDR3 length: 20 amino acids. The DNA of the CDR3 is TGTGCCAGCAGGACTAGCGGGAGGGACGACGAGTGGCGAGACACAGATACGCAGTATTTT. It yields the protein CASRTSGRDDEWRDTDTQYF.

A word on this clonotype: A much larger clone differs from this one at a single base, so this may be a read error. The chain employs TRBV24-1 and TRBJ1-2; 7 bases line up with TRBD1. In germline, CDR1 is KGHDR, CDR2 SFDVKD. The length of the CDR3 is 14 residues. CDR3 sequence: CATSEPGQTYGDTF. The CDR3 DNA follows: TGTGCCACCAGTGAACCGGGACAGACCTATGGCGACACCTTC.

By share, this clonotype counts as medium-sized. The chain carries TRBV24-1 and TRBJ1-1; no clear D. V was shortened by 3 bases and J by 4 bases, with 8 bases between the two germline ends. CDR1 is KGHDR and CDR2 is SFDVKD in the germline V gene. The CDR3 runs to 13 residues. In DNA form, the CDR3 reads TGTGCCACCAGTGATACTAGGTTCACTGAAGCTTTCTTT. The encoded protein is CATSDTRFTEAFF.

This clonotype was observed a handful of times. This sequence may be a read error, since a much larger clone differs from it by one base. The genes are TRBV13 and TRBJ1-3, with D maybe TRBD1 (6 bases). The germline gives CDR1 PRHDT, CDR2 FYEKMQ (reference sequence). The CDR3 has 15 residues. The CDR3 region has the DNA TGTGCCAGCAGCTTAGGCGTCAGGGGTAGAAACACCAGATATTTT. Amino acids: CASSLGVRGRNTRYF. The complete variable domain, with remaining parts taken from reference TRBV13 and TRBJ1-3, reads AAGVIQSPRHLIKEKRETATLKCYPIPRHDTVYWYQQGPGQDPQFLISFYEKMQSDKGSIPDRFSAQQFSDYHSELNMSSLELGDSALYFCASSLGVRGRNTRYFGEGSWLTVV.

The chain uses TRBV6-2 or TRBV6-3 and TRBJ2-4, with D unresolved. V was clipped by 2 bases and J by 1 base, with 15 bases between them. CDR3 length: 17 amino acids. Germline CDR1 reads MNHEY; CDR2 reads SVGEGT. CDR3 coding DNA: TGTGCCAGCAGTTACCCGAGCTTTGCGGTGGCCAAAAACATTCAGTACTTC. Protein: CASSYPSFAVAKNIQYF.

This chain links TRBV28 with TRBJ2-7; the D gene is possibly TRBD1 (9 bases). The CDR3 length is 15 residues. CDR1 and CDR2 from the germline V gene are MDHEN and SYDVKM. V was shortened by 3 bases and J by 7 bases, with 19 bases between the two germline ends. CDR3 amino acids: CASSFSGTGWEEQYF. The CDR3 DNA reads TGTGCCAGCAGTTTTAGCGGGACAGGGTGGGAGGAGCAGTACTTC.

The V and J genes are TRBV28 and TRBJ2-7, with TRBD1 identical over 7 bases. Germline trimming cut 5 bases from V and 6 bases from J; bases unmatched to any gene: 10. From germline, CDR1 is MDHEN and CDR2 SYDVKM. This CDR3 has 14 residues. The CDR3 coding sequence is TGTGCCAGCAGTGCAGGGGGAAAGGTTAGCGAGCAGTACTTC. This encodes CASSAGGKVSEQYF.

This clonotype has at least ten counts. The rearrangement joins TRBV7-6 to TRBJ2-7; D is uncertain. This CDR3 region has 13 residues. V shed 1 base and J shed 3 bases, with 7 bases lying between them. Germline values: CDR1 SGHVS, CDR2 FNYEAQ. The chain's CDR3 is CASSLVGNYEQYF. In nucleotides, the CDR3 is TGTGCCAGCAGCTTAGTGGGGAACTACGAGCAGTACTTC.